This T cell receptor beta chain came from a study of vaccination and CD4 T cells after COVID-19. About the study: Two of the convalescents were Hispanic, and convalescents were six males and four females. Each participant was administered two doses of a vaccine, which was either BNT162b2 or mRNA-1273. The stimulus for the cells was overlapping spike peptides derived from SARS-CoV-2, HCoV-NL63, HCoV-OC43 and HCoV-229E.

The Oncomine TCR Beta short-read assay sequenced DNA from cultured CD4+ T cells. A single record per CDR3 protein comes from TCRdb applying MiXCR to the PCR reads. The sample includes approximately 2,800 distinct CDR3 sequences, over 30% of them seen just once. This clonotype was counted ten times or more. Its specificity is unknown. Trimming cost V 2 bases and J 4 bases, with 14 bases left between them. In germline, CDR1 is DFQATT, CDR2 SNEGSKA (reference sequence). The length of the CDR3 is 14 residues. Treatment denoted: roughly 10-day PBMC culture with coronavirus spike peptide pools or control peptides (ViraFEST assay).

The clonotype originates from a human donor who had recovered from COVID-19. Sequencing was performed on CD4+ T cells from blood, cultured in vitro, taken after SARS-CoV-2 vaccination. This sequence joins TRBV20-1 and TRBJ1-2; no definite D call. CDR3 in amino acids: CSARFGPLPYGYTF. DNA of the CDR3: TGCAGTGCTAGATTCGGTCCCCTCCCCTATGGCTACACCTTC.